This T cell receptor (beta chain) was recovered during a study of PD-L1 blockade in urothelial cancer. In the study overall: Of some 29 patients, about 24 were males with bladder-origin urothelial cancer.

This table comes from immunoSEQ multiplex PCR, and its TCRdb copy is limited to in-frame clones, with some not included. The sample contains some 63,000 clones, roughly 79% of which appear only once. Study-wide results and caveats: When measured at 3 weeks, tumor-associated blood clones expanded more in durable-benefit patients.

The CDR3 contains 17 residues. Germline V CDR1 and CDR2: SGHVS, FQNEAQ. Trimming took 5 bases from V and 1 from J; bases not matched to a gene: 13. In the case of this clone: Its target is unknown.

Time point described: pretreatment peripheral blood. Metastatic or locally advanced urothelial carcinoma was present in the patients. The chain recombines TRBV7-8 with TRBJ2-5; 7 positions agree with TRBD2. The receptor was derived from a man in his 70s with urothelial cancer. The input for sequencing was PBMCs, taken around atezolizumab (anti-PD-L1) treatment. The CDR3 loop reads CASSVRGDLFRQETQYF. CDR3 coding DNA: TGTGCCAGCAGCGTTCGGGGGGACTTATTCCGCCAAGAGACCCAGTACTTC.